This TCR beta chain derives from a study of response to subunit inactivated influenza vaccine. Overall study findings and caveats: New T cells are recruited in small numbers by each seasonal influenza vaccination, according to the authors' suggestion.

Note on this clonotype: Its cognate antigen is unknown.

This CDR3 spans 12 amino acids. CDR1 is MNHEY, CDR2 SVGAGI, per germline. V was shortened by 6 bases and J by 7 bases, with 10 bases between the two germline ends. TCRdb itself ran the RT-PCR reads through MiXCR, one entry per CDR3 protein. Found here are a few hundred thousand distinct CDR3 sequences, roughly 22% of them singletons; the top ten hold 10%. The sequencing used PBMCs from blood, collected less than 22 months after vaccination. This chain links TRBV6-5 with TRBJ2-1; D gene unclear. This receptor was taken from a man aged 50 to 69 who received an inactivated influenza vaccine. CDR3 bases: TGTGCCAGCAGATCCGTAGGGAATGAGCAGTTCTTC. Translation gives CASRSVGNEQFF.